The 27 T cell receptor beta chains listed next were all sequenced from one sample in a study of cytomegalovirus exposure and HLA in healthy donors. Generated by immunoSEQ multiplex PCR, the TCRdb table keeps only in-frame clones and is missing some. The sample records over 150,000 clones, about 82% being singletons. Sequencing used PBMCs. All receptors derive from a human donor in good health.

The rearrangement uses TRBV18 and TRBJ1-5, with D tentatively TRBD1 (5 bases). Per germline, CDR1 KGHSH and CDR2 LQKENI. CDR3 length: 13 amino acids. Trimming removed 2 bases from V and 5 bases from J, with 7 bases in between. Written as DNA, the CDR3 is TGTGCCAGCTCACCAGCAGGGTATCAGCCCCAGCATTTT. Its protein is CASSPAGYQPQHF. The complete variable domain, with remaining parts taken from reference TRBV18 and TRBJ1-5, reads NAGVMQNPRHLVRRRGQEARLRCSPMKGHSHVYWYRQLPEEGLKFMVYLQKENIIDESGMPKERFSAEFPKEGPSILRIQQVVRGDSAAYFCASSPAGYQPQHFGDGTRLSIL.

This clone came up once. The sample carries other DNA sequences with the same CDR3. The chain has TRBV18 and TRBJ1-5, with D unclear. Germline CDR1 is KGHSH and CDR2 is LQKENI. Trimming stripped 2 bases from V and 4 bases from J, with 9 bases between. This CDR3 spans 14 amino acids. CDR3 DNA sequence: TGTGCCAGCTCACCATCACTCGGGAATCAGCCCCAGCATTTT. It encodes CASSPSLGNQPQHF.

The chain is built from TRBV2 and TRBJ2-3; 16 nucleotides line up with TRBD2. Germline trimming cut 4 bases from V and 0 bases from J; bases unmatched to any gene: 10. Germline-derived CDR1 and CDR2 are SNHLY and FYNNEI. The CDR3 is made up of 20 amino acids. CDR3 DNA: TGTGCCAGCAGTGCCTTGGGTGGGACTAGCGGGAGGGCCAGCACAGATACGCAGTATTTT. Protein sequence: CASSALGGTSGRASTDTQYF. Filled out from reference TRBV2 and TRBJ2-3, the complete variable domain reads EPEVTQTPSHQVTQMGQEVILRCVPISNHLYFYWYRQILGQKVEFLVSFYNNEISEKSEIFDDQFSVERPDGSNFTLKIRSTKLEDSAMYFCASSALGGTSGRASTDTQYFGPGTRLTVL.

The J gene is TRBJ2-3, the V gene TRBV10-3, with 10 bases that match TRBD1. J lost 4 bases, V lost 4 bases, and 11 bases had no gene match. The CDR3 has 17 amino acids. Germline V gene lookup returns CDR1 ENHRY and CDR2 SYGVKD. Here the CDR3 reads CAISVGGGDRGADTQYF. Here the CDR3 DNA reads TGTGCCATCAGTGTGGGCGGAGGGGACAGGGGCGCAGATACGCAGTATTTT.

This clone has just one count. The gene calls are TRBV6-5 and TRBJ2-5; the match to TRBD1 covers 7 bases. CDR3 size: 13 residues. V lost 6 bases and J lost 0; bases outside the gene matches: 1. The V gene's germline CDR1 is MNHEY and CDR2 SVGAGI. The CDR3 DNA is TGTGCCAGCAGACAGGGGTACCAAGAGACCCAGTACTTC. It encodes CASRQGYQETQYF.

The V and J genes are TRBV7-9 and TRBJ2-7; 7 nucleotides agree with TRBD1. V lost 5 bases to trimming and J lost 5 bases; unmatched junction nucleotides: 3. The CDR3 consists of 12 residues. From germline, CDR1 is SEHNR and CDR2 FQNEAQ (reference sequence). CDR3 sequence (DNA): TGTGCCAGCAGCAATACAGGGGACGAGCAGTACTTC. It translates to CASSNTGDEQYF.

The chain recombines TRBV6-6 with TRBJ1-1; 10 positions agree with TRBD1. Germline assignment: CDR1 MNHNY and CDR2 SVGAGI (reference sequence). The CDR3 has 13 amino acids. Trimming took 5 bases from V and 3 from J; bases not matched to a gene: 0. As DNA, the CDR3 is TGTGCCAGCAGTGGACAGGGGGACACTGAAGCTTTCTTT. It yields the protein CASSGQGDTEAFF.

This chain links TRBV4-3 with TRBJ2-2; TRBD1 might be the D (6 bases). Trimming shortened V by 0 bases and J by 3 bases, and 11 bases separated the two germline ends. This CDR3 has 16 amino acids. Looked up from germline, CDR1 is LGHNA and CDR2 is YSLEER. CDR3 nucleotide sequence: TGCGCCAGCAGCCAAGATAGGGGGACCGACACCGGGGAGCTGTTTTTT. Encoded protein: CASSQDRGTDTGELFF.

The J gene is TRBJ2-7, the V gene TRBV7-9; weak D call: TRBD2 (5 bases). V gave up 2 bases and J gave up 3 bases, with 14 bases separating them. Germline lookup yields CDR1 SEHNR and CDR2 FQNEAQ (reference sequence). The CDR3 length is 15 residues. The DNA for the CDR3 is TGTGCCAGCAGCTTAAGAGGGTACGATAACTACGAGCAGTACTTC. Translated: CASSLRGYDNYEQYF.

The chain uses TRBV27 and TRBJ1-4; 8 nucleotides agree with TRBD1. Trimming at V came to 0 bases and at J to 8 bases, leaving 8 bases not matched to a gene. The CDR3 extends over 16 amino acids. In germline, CDR1 is MNHEY, CDR2 SMNVEV (reference sequence). The CDR3 nucleotides are TGTGCCAGCAGTTTATCACTTTGGACAGGGAACGAAAAACTGTTTTTT. This codes for CASSLSLWTGNEKLFF.

The genes are TRBV29-1 and TRBJ2-2; 10 bases match TRBD2. CDR3 size: 14 residues. J gave up 6 bases and V 7 bases, and 8 bases lay outside the gene matches. Germline CDR1 and CDR2: SQVTM and ANQGSEA. The DNA of the CDR3 is TGCAGCGGCCTTTGGGGACTAGCGCCCGGGGAGCTGTTTTTT. The encoded protein is CSGLWGLAPGELFF.

The chain combines TRBV11-2 with TRBJ2-1, with D unresolved. This CDR3 region has 13 residues. V gave up 5 bases and J gave up 13 bases, with 18 bases separating them. Germline CDR1 SGHAT, CDR2 FQNNGV. The CDR3 loop is CASSARDTTPQFF. CDR3 sequence (DNA): TGTGCCAGCAGCGCACGAGATACTACACCTCAGTTCTTC.

The chain uses TRBV18 and TRBJ1-6; maybe TRBD1 (5 bases). From germline, CDR1 is KGHSH and CDR2 LQKENI. The CDR3 runs 15 residues. V lost 2 bases, J lost 10 bases, and 15 bases lay in between. The CDR3 bases are TGTGCCAGCTCACCATCAATCGGGGGACGATCACCCCTCCACTTT. Its protein is CASSPSIGGRSPLHF.

This chain uses TRBV6-6 with TRBJ1-2; 8 bases are shared with TRBD1. Germline CDR1 reads MNHNY; CDR2 reads SVGAGI (reference sequence). The J segment lost 5 bases and the V segment lost 5 bases, leaving 7 bases of the junction unmatched. This CDR3 is 14 amino acids long. The DNA of the CDR3 is TGTGCCAGCAGTCACCGGGACAGGCTGTATGGCTACACCTTC. It yields the protein CASSHRDRLYGYTF.

This CDR3 reads CASSLYQETQYF. In nucleotides, the CDR3 is TGCGCCAGCAGCCTGTACCAAGAGACCCAGTACTTC. The genes are TRBV5-1 and TRBJ2-5; D ambiguous. The germline V gene has CDR1 SGHRS and CDR2 YFSETQ. CDR3 length: 12 residues. Trimming removed 4 bases at V and 0 bases at J, with 4 bases between.

This sequence joins TRBV5-4 and TRBJ2-7, with 8 nucleotides matching TRBD1. Trimming at V came to 0 bases and at J to 3 bases, leaving 5 bases not matched to a gene. The CDR3 covers 15 residues. Germline V gene sequence: CDR1 SGHNT, CDR2 YYREEE (reference sequence). CDR3 loop: CASSLAPGGYYEQYF. The CDR3 DNA reads TGTGCCAGCAGCTTGGCCCCAGGGGGCTACTACGAGCAGTACTTC.

This chain links TRBV9 with TRBJ2-1; 7 bases agree with TRBD2. V shed 9 bases, J shed 9 bases, and the junction held 12 bases outside the gene matches. The CDR3 runs 13 residues. Looked up from germline, CDR1 is SGDLS and CDR2 is YYNGEE. CDR3 DNA: TGTGCCACCTCCGGGCGGGAGCAGGGTGAGCAGTTCTTC. Protein: CATSGREQGEQFF.

CDR3 amino acids: CASSLGSGTDTQYF. The DNA of the CDR3 is TGTGCCAGCAGCTTAGGTAGCGGGACAGATACGCAGTATTTT. V is TRBV7-3 and J is TRBJ2-3; TRBD2 agrees at 7 bases. The CDR3 is 14 residues long. Germline V gene sequence: CDR1 SGHTA, CDR2 FQGTGA. The V and J ends lost 2 bases and 3 bases, in that order; junction bases with no gene match: 2. The full variable domain, completed using reference TRBV7-3 and TRBJ2-3, is GAGVSQTPSNKVTEKGKYVELRCDPISGHTALYWYRQSLGQGPEFLIYFQGTGAADDSGLPNDRFFAVRPEGSVSTLKIQRTERGDSAVYLCASSLGSGTDTQYFGPGTRLTVL.

The chain joins TRBV27 to TRBJ2-1; 8 nucleotides line up with TRBD1. CDR3 length equals 15 residues. Germline CDR1 is MNHEY and CDR2 is SMNVEV (reference sequence). V trimming: 7 bases; J trimming: 6 bases; junction bases outside the gene matches: 11. This CDR3 reads CASTTDRVTVNEQFF. The CDR3 DNA reads as TGTGCCAGCACCACGGACAGGGTGACCGTCAATGAGCAGTTCTTC.

The chain joins TRBV28 to TRBJ2-7; possible D gene TRBD2, 5 bases. This CDR3 has 14 amino acids. The ends were cut back, 4 bases at V and 4 bases at J, with 14 bases in the middle. CDR1 and CDR2 (germline): MDHEN, SYDVKM. CDR3 amino acids: CASSSPGKTYEQYF. The CDR3 DNA reads as TGTGCCAGCAGTTCTCCCGGGAAAACTTACGAGCAGTACTTC.

The V and J genes are TRBV6-1 and TRBJ1-4; 7 bases are a match to TRBD1. Per germline, CDR1 MNHNS and CDR2 SASEGT. The CDR3 loop spans 16 amino acids. J gave up 0 bases and V 4 bases, and 5 bases lay outside the gene matches. The CDR3 region is CASSVRQGSTNEKLFF. CDR3 nucleotides: TGTGCCAGCAGTGTCAGACAGGGATCAACTAATGAAAAACTGTTTTTT.

The chain employs TRBV2 and TRBJ1-5; TRBD1 matches at 7 bases. The CDR3 length is 14 residues. V shed 6 bases, J shed 7 bases, and the junction held 9 bases outside the gene matches. Per germline, CDR1 SNHLY and CDR2 FYNNEI. CDR3 residues: CASSEQGSRQPQHF. CDR3 sequence (DNA): TGTGCCAGCAGCGAACAGGGGTCTCGCCAGCCCCAGCATTTT.

The CDR3 sequence: CASSPIAGEYNEQFF. CDR3 nucleotides: TGTGCCAGCTCACCCATAGCGGGAGAGTACAATGAGCAGTTCTTC. The gene calls are TRBV18 and TRBJ2-1, with 9 bases matching TRBD2. V lost 3 bases to trimming and J lost 4 bases; unmatched junction nucleotides: 4. The germline gives CDR1 KGHSH, CDR2 LQKENI. This CDR3 has 15 residues.

The J gene is TRBJ1-6, the V gene TRBV10-3, with a weak D call TRBD1 (6 bases). The germline V and J ends were trimmed by 0 bases and 6 bases, with 12 bases remaining between them. CDR1 ENHRY and CDR2 SYGVKD come from the germline V gene. The CDR3 sequence is 16 residues long. The CDR3 protein is CAISESGQGLNSPLHF. The CDR3 coding sequence is TGTGCCATCAGTGAGTCGGGGCAGGGGCTTAATTCACCCCTCCACTTT.

The rearrangement links TRBV6-5 to TRBJ1-1; 7 bases fit TRBD1. The V and J ends lost 6 bases and 1 base, in that order; junction bases with no gene match: 8. Germline values: CDR1 MNHEY, CDR2 SVGAGI. The CDR3 consists of 15 residues. CDR3 DNA sequence: TGTGCCAGCAGGGGTTTGGGACAGCCGAACACTGAAGCTTTCTTT. Translated: CASRGLGQPNTEAFF.

This clone was counted once. The chain has TRBV19 and TRBJ2-3, with TRBD1 as a possible D gene (7 bases). The CDR3 is 11 residues long. Trimming took 6 bases from V and 10 from J, leaving 11 bases between them. Germline CDR1 LNHDA, CDR2 SQIVND (reference sequence). CDR3 residues: CASSDREAQYF. The CDR3 DNA reads TGTGCCAGTAGCGACAGGGAGGCGCAGTATTTT.

The table lists this clone with a few counts. V gene TRBV4-1 combines with J gene TRBJ2-7; D unresolved. This CDR3 has 13 amino acids. V shed 0 bases and J shed 5 bases, with 8 bases lying between them. Germline assignment: CDR1 MGHRA and CDR2 YSYEKL. CDR3 sequence: CASSQDYLNEQYF. CDR3 bases: TGCGCCAGCAGCCAAGACTACCTGAACGAGCAGTACTTC.